This T cell receptor beta chain appears in the sequencing data of a study of T cells in Graves' hyperthyroidism and ophthalmopathy. This clonotype has at least ten counts. Regions amplified from RNA transcripts were the TCR beta CDR3 regions. The study used the HTBI primer set for a first-round RT-PCR of the TCR CDR3. TCRdb reprocessed the multiplex PCR reads via MiXCR and lists one record per CDR3 protein. The table includes hundreds of thousands of distinct CDR3 sequences, 16% detected once. CDR3 length: 12 residues. Germline CDR1 and CDR2: SGHAT and FQNNGV. With 8 bases removed from V and 2 bases from J, the gap between germline ends came to 10 bases. Diagnosis of hyperthyroidism was new in patients aged 18 to 65, and its duration was under 2 months.

This TCR came from a young woman with Graves' hyperthyroidism. V is TRBV11-2 and J is TRBJ2-7, with D uncertain. The source material was blood. The CDR3 nucleotides are TGTGCCAGCGGTGGGGTCACCTACGAGCAGTACTTC. Translation: CASGGVTYEQYF. The variable domain in full, completed from reference TRBV11-2 and TRBJ2-7, reads EAGVAQSPRYKIIEKRQSVAFWCNPISGHATLYWYQQILGQGPKLLIQFQNNGVVDDSQLPKDRFSAERLKGVDSTLKIQPAKLEDSAVYLCASGGVTYEQYFGPGTRLTVT.